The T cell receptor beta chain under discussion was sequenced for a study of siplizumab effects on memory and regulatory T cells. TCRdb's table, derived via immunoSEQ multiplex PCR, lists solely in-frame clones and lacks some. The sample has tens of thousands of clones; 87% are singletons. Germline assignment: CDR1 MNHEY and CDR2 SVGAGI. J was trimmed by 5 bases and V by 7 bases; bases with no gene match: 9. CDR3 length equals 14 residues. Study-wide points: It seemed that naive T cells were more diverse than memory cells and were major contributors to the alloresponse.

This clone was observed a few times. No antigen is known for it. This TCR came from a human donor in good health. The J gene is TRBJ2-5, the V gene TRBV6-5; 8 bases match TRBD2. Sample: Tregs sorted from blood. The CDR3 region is CASTKRGMGETQYF. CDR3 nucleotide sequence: TGTGCCAGCACCAAGCGGGGGATGGGGGAGACCCAGTACTTC.